This TCR beta chain is drawn from a study of siplizumab effects on memory and regulatory T cells. Regarding the study as a whole: With siplizumab, Treg-derived clones averaged around 69% of mappable alloreactive CD4+ clones, versus about 25% in controls.

The assay was immunoSEQ multiplex PCR, and TCRdb's table has in-frame clones only and misses some. The sample includes 90,000 to 120,000 clones, 91% seen only once; the top ten take about 2.4%. With 0 bases clipped from V and 0 bases from J, the junction kept 5 bases outside the gene matches. Germline values: CDR1 LGHNA, CDR2 YNFKEQ. This CDR3 spans 18 amino acids. As for this clone: What it binds is not known.

This rearrangement joins TRBV4-2 to TRBJ2-2, with TRBD2 matching over 9 bases. Sequencing was done on a sample of CD4+ T cells sorted from blood. The sequence derives from a human donor in good health. Some clones in this sample may be carry-over from other donors' samples. CDR3 coding DNA: TGTGCCAGCAGCCAAGACGCTAGCGGGGCCTCGAACACCGGGGAGCTGTTTTTT. It specifies CASSQDASGASNTGELFF.